This entry concerns a single T cell receptor beta chain. Its antigen is unidentified. Each CDR3 protein gets one entry after TCRdb re-called the reads with MiXCR. The table records fewer than 950,000 distinct CDR3 sequences, approximately 30% of them present only once. These data are taken from a study of T cell repertoires in cytomegalovirus infection. Study at large: HLA-B-restricted CMV epitopes that are well studied were used alongside recently identified HLA-C-restricted ones. Through public TCR beta signatures, both CMV infection and matching HLA type were indicated.

The study, taken as a whole, reports: Frequencies of public TCR beta families were cumulated, and this identified carriers of CMV plus the relevant HLA. Within the response measured ex vivo, HLA-C-restricted CMV-specific TCR beta clonotypes were dominant.

The length of the CDR3 is 13 residues. Unmatched junction bases numbered 5, after V lost 5 bases and J lost 6 bases. Per the germline V gene, CDR1 is SGHVS and CDR2 is FNYEAQ. The sequence came from a human donor in good health (CMV status not recorded). Some clones in this sample may be carry-over from other donors' samples. V is TRBV7-6 and J is TRBJ1-2; 8 nucleotides match TRBD1. The source material was cultured CD8+ T cells from PBMCs, sampled from culture after CMV antigen stimulation. CDR3 in amino acids: CASSDRGIDGYTF. As DNA, the CDR3 is TGTGCCAGCAGCGACAGGGGCATTGATGGCTACACCTTC.